This TCR beta chain stems from a study of read filtering for tumor transcriptome and immune sequencing. Study information: Patients were approximately 17 male and approximately 15 female, mean age 65.9 years, range about 40 to 85. Study results and caveats: Correlation between methods rose after single-read clonotypes were removed.

At the time of active disease, bone marrow was collected from every patient. Between the trimmed V and J ends, which lost 5 bases and 5 bases, there was a span of 6 bases. There are 11 residues in the CDR3. Molecular barcoded adaptors covering alpha/delta and beta/gamma chains were used on approximately 440 ng RNA. TCRdb itself ran the reads through MiXCR, one entry per CDR3 protein. Altogether tens of thousands of distinct CDR3 sequences are present, about 20% being singletons, with the ten largest covering approximately 40%. This clonotype was recorded at least ten times. Its antigen is not known. The chain combines TRBV12-3 or TRBV12-4 with TRBJ1-1, with D possibly being TRBD1 (5 bases). This TCR was sampled from a donor aged 40 or over with multiple myeloma. Sample: a population of CD138-negative cells sorted from bone marrow. CDR3 sequence: CASSRGTEAFF. CDR3 nucleotides: TGTGCCAGCAGTCGGGGGACTGAAGCTTTCTTT.